The sequence of this T cell receptor (beta chain) was determined in a study of OX40 agonist ivuxolimab in advanced cancers. The table came from immunoSEQ multiplex PCR; TCRdb's copy has only in-frame clones and leaves some out. Counted here are approximately 60,000 clones, roughly 90% occurring once; the ten biggest clones make up just under 7%. V was clipped by 0 bases and J by 7 bases, with 13 bases between them. Germline CDR1 is MNHNS and CDR2 is SASEGT. This CDR3 contains 15 residues. By share, this clone counts as medium-sized (0.01 to 0.1%). This chain connects TRBV6-1 to TRBJ1-5, with D uncertain. The sequence came from an adult with an advanced solid tumor such as melanoma, head and neck, liver or kidney cancer. Source: CD4+ or CD8+ T cells sorted from blood, taken in a trial of the OX40 agonist ivuxolimab. The CDR3 DNA reads TGTGCCAGCAGTGAAGCCGGCGGTGCTCAGCAGCCCCAGCATTTT. It encodes CASSEAGGAQQPQHF.